This T cell receptor beta chain was obtained from a study of blood T cell repertoires in COVID-19. Participant reports of clinical history set cohort assignment. Two negative PCRs, clearance, or symptom resolution were required of recovered Cohort 3 donors. Germline V gene data show CDR1 as SGHAT and CDR2 as FQNNGV. This CDR3 comprises 14 residues. Trimming shortened V by 4 bases and J by 1 base, and 8 bases separated the two germline ends. This clone was recorded once. TCRdb's copy holds only in-frame clones and misses some; the assay was immunoSEQ multiplex PCR. Altogether about 160,000 clones are present, about 84% being singletons, with the ten largest covering 4.5% to 7.5%.

This clonotype was sampled from a man aged 35-49 years who had recovered from COVID-19. Sequencing was carried out using PBMCs or T cells enriched from blood (not recorded which). The rearrangement links TRBV11-2 to TRBJ1-3, with D maybe TRBD1 (5 bases). The CDR3 sequence is CASSSRGSGNTIYF. Here the CDR3 DNA reads TGTGCCAGCAGCTCCCGGGGGTCTGGAAACACCATATATTTT.